A single sample gave rise to the 7 T cell receptor beta chains below, sequenced in a study of shared clonotypes between healthy human individuals. TCRdb's copy holds only in-frame clones and misses some; the assay was immunoSEQ multiplex PCR. The data show roughly 680,000 clones, roughly two thirds seen once. Sequences were obtained from memory CD4+ T cells sorted from blood. Stated subset: CD45RA-negative fraction. The receptors originated from a woman in her twenties or thirties in good health.

Here the CDR3 reads CASSYGRSNGEKLFF. DNA of the CDR3: TGTGCCAGCAGTTACGGCAGGTCGAATGGGGAAAAACTGTTTTTT. This chain links TRBV6-6 with TRBJ1-4; D ambiguous. V dropped 2 bases and J dropped 8 bases, with 15 bases sitting between them. This CDR3 comprises 15 residues. CDR1 is MNHNY, CDR2 SVGAGI, per germline (reference sequence).

This clone is labeled as medium-sized. The rearrangement uses TRBV10-2 and TRBJ2-2; D could derive from TRBD1 or TRBD2 (5 bases each). Between the trimmed V and J ends, which lost 9 bases and 2 bases, there was a span of 10 bases. The CDR3 has 13 amino acids. Germline V gene data show CDR1 as WSHSY and CDR2 as SAAADI. DNA for the CDR3: TGCGCCAGTAGGGACGATAACACCGGGGAGCTGTTTTTT. It codes for CASRDDNTGELFF.

The CDR3 here is CASSRLAGVFVSYNEQFF. CDR3 DNA: TGTGCCAGCAGCAGACTAGCGGGAGTATTTGTCTCCTACAATGAGCAGTTCTTC. This chain joins TRBV11-2 and TRBJ2-1, with 12 bases fitting TRBD2. Germline loops: CDR1 SGHAT, CDR2 FQNNGV. V dropped 5 bases and J dropped 0; count of bases not matched to a gene: 8. The CDR3 has 18 amino acids.

The chain couples TRBV28 to TRBJ2-7, with D perhaps TRBD1 (6 bases). V lost 7 bases and J 6 bases, leaving 16 bases between the germline ends. Looked up from germline, CDR1 is MDHEN and CDR2 is SYDVKM. The CDR3 length is 13 residues. CDR3 DNA: TGTGCCAGCAAGACGACGGTCAGGGGCGAGCAGTACTTC. It specifies CASKTTVRGEQYF. The entire variable domain, with the rest obtained from reference TRBV28 and TRBJ2-7, is as follows: DVKVTQSSRYLVKRTGEKVFLECVQDMDHENMFWYRQDPGLGLRLIYFSYDVKMKEKGDIPEGYSVSREKKERFSLILESASTNQTSMYLCASKTTVRGEQYFGPGTRLTVT.

The chain joins TRBV28 to TRBJ2-2, with 9 bases that match TRBD1. From germline, CDR1 is MDHEN and CDR2 SYDVKM. After removal of 8 bases from V and 5 bases from J, the junction contained 12 bases not matched to a gene. This CDR3 has 16 amino acids. The CDR3 DNA reads as TGTGCCAGCGGGTCCTACAGGGGGCGGGGAACCGGGGAGCTGTTTTTT. Amino acids: CASGSYRGRGTGELFF.

The genes are TRBV10-3 and TRBJ1-5; tentatively, D is TRBD1 (5 bases). The CDR3 has 17 amino acids. V shed 3 bases and J shed 4 bases, with 19 bases lying between them. CDR1 and CDR2 (germline): ENHRY, SYGVKD. The CDR3: CAISDGRAGPGNQPQHF. The CDR3 DNA is TGTGCCATCAGTGACGGCAGGGCCGGTCCGGGAAATCAGCCCCAGCATTTT.

The chain uses TRBV7-2 and TRBJ1-6; D uncertain. CDR3 length equals 15 residues. V lost 5 bases, J lost 6 bases, and 14 bases lay in between. Germline loops: CDR1 SGHTA, CDR2 FQGNSA. The DNA for the CDR3 is TGTGCCAGCAGCCAGCGACGGATGGTTAATTCACCCCTCCACTTT. Translated, it gives CASSQRRMVNSPLHF.